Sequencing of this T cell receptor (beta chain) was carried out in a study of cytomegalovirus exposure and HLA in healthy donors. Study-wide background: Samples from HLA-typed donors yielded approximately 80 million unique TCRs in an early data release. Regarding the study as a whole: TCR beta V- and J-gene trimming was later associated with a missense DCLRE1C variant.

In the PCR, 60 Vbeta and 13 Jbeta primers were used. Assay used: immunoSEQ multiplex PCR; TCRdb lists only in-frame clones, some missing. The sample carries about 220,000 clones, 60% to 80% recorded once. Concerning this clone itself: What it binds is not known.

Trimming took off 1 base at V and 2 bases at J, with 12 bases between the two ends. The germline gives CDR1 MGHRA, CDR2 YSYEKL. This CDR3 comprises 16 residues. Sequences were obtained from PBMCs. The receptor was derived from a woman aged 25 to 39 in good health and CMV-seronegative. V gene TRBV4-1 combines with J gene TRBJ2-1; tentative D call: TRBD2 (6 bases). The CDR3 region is CASSQVPLAPYNEQFF. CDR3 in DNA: TGCGCCAGCAGCCAAGTTCCACTAGCCCCCTACAATGAGCAGTTCTTC.